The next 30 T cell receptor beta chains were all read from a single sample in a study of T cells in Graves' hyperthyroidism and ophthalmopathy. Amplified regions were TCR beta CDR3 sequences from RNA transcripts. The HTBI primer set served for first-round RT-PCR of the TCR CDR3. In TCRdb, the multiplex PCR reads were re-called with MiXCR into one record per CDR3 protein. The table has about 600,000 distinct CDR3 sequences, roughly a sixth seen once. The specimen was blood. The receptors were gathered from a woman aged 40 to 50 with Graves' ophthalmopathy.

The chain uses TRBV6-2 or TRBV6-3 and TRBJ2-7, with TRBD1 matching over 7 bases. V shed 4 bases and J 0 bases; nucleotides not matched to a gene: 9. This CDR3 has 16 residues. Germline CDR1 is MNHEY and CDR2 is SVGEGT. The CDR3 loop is CASSSPFGQASYEQYF. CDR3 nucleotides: TGTGCCAGCAGTTCTCCTTTTGGACAGGCCTCCTACGAGCAGTACTTC.

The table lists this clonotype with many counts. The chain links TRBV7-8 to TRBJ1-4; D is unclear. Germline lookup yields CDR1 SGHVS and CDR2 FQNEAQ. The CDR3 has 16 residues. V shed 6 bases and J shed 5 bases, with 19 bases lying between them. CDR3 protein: CASSPRAGKGNEKLFF. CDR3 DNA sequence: TGTGCCAGCAGTCCAAGGGCGGGGAAGGGAAATGAAAAACTGTTTTTT.

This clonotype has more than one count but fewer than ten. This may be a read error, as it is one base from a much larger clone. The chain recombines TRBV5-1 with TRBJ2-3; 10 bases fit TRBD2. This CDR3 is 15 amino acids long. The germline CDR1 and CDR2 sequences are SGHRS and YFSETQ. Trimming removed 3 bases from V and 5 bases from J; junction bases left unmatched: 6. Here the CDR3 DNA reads TGCGCCAGCAGCTCCCTAGCGGGAGCGGAAGATACGCAGTATTTT. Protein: CASSSLAGAEDTQYF.

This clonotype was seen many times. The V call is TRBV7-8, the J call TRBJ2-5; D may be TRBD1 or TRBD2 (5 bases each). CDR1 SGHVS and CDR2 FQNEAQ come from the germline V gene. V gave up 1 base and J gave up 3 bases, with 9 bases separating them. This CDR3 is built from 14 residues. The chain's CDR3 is CASSLGRGEETQYF. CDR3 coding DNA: TGTGCCAGCAGCTTAGGAAGAGGGGAAGAGACCCAGTACTTC.

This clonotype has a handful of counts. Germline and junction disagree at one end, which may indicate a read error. CDR3 coding DNA: TGTACCAGCAGTTTGCCAGGGGGAAATGAAAAACTGTTTTTT. The encoded protein is CTSSLPGGNEKLFF. The chain couples TRBV28 to TRBJ1-4, with TRBD1 matching 7 bases. The germline gives CDR1 MDHEN, CDR2 SYDVKM. The CDR3 covers 14 residues.

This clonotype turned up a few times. The CDR3 region has the DNA TGTGCCAGCAGTTACTCTAGTTGGGGGAACAATGAGCAGTTCTTC. This encodes CASSYSSWGNNEQFF. This chain links TRBV6-5 with TRBJ2-1; D may correspond to TRBD1 or TRBD2 (5 bases each). Per germline, CDR1 MNHEY and CDR2 SVGAGI. The CDR3 length is 15 residues. V was shortened by 0 bases and J by 5 bases, with 11 bases between the two germline ends.

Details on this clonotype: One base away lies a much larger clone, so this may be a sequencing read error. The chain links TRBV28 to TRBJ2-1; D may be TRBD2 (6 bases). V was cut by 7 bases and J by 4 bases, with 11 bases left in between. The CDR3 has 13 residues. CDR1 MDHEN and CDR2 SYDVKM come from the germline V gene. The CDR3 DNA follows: TGTGCCAGCATCGGGACTCTGTACAATGAGCAGTTCTTC. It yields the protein CASIGTLYNEQFF.

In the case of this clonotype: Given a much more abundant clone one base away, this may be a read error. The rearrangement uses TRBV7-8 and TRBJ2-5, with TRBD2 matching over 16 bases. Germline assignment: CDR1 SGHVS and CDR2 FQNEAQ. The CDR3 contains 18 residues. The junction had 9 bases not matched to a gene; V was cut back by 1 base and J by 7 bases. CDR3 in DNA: TGTGCCAGCAGCTTAGAGGGGGGGACTAGCGGGAGGGATGGGACCCAGTACTTC. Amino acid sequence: CASSLEGGTSGRDGTQYF.

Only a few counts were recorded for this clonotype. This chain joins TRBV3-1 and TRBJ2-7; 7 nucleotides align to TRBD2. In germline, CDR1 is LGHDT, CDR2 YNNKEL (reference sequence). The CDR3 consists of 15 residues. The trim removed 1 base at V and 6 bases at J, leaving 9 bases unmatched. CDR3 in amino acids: CASSQAPGGGGEQYF. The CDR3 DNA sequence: TGTGCCAGCAGCCAAGCTCCTGGGGGGGGGGGCGAGCAGTACTTC.

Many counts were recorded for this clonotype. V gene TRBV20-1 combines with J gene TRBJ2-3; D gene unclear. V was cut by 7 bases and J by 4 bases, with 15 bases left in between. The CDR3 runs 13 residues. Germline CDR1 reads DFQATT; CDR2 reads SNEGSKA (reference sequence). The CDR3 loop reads CSVTAADADTQYF. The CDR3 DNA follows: TGCAGTGTGACCGCCGCAGATGCAGATACGCAGTATTTT.

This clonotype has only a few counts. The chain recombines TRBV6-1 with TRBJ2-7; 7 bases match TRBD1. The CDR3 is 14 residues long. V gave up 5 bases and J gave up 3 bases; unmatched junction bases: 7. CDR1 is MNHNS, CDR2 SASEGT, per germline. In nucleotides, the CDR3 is TGTGCCAGCAGTTCGCGACAGGGCTACTACGAGCAGTACTTC. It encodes CASSSRQGYYEQYF.

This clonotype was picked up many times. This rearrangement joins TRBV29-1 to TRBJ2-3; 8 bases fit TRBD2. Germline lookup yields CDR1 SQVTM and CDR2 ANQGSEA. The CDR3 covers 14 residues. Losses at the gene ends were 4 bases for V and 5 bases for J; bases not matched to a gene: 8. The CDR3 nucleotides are TGCAGCGTTGTCGGGGGGGCTCACGGAGATACGCAGTATTTT. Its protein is CSVVGGAHGDTQYF.

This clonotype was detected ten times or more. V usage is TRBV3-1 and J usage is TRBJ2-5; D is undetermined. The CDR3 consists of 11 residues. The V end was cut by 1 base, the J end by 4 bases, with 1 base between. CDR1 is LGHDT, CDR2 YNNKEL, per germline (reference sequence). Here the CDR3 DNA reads TGTGCCAGCAGCCAAGGAGAGACCCAGTACTTC. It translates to CASSQGETQYF.

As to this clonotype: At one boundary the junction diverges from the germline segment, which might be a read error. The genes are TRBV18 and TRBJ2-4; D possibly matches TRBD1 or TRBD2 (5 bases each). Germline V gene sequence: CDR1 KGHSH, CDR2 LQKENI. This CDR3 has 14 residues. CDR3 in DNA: TGTGCCAGATCACCGCCTCCCCCGGGACCCATACAGTACTTC. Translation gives CARSPPPPGPIQYF. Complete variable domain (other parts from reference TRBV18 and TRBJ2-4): NAGVMQNPRHLVRRRGQEARLRCSPMKGHSHVYWYRQLPEEGLKFMVYLQKENIIDESGMPKERFSAEFPKEGPSILRIQQVVRGDSAAYFCARSPPPPGPIQYFGAGTRLSVL.

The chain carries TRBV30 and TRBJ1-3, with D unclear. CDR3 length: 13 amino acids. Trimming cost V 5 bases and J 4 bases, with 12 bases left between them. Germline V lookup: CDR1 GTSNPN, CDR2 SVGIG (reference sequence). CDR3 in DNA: TGTGCCTGGGGGGTTCAGAGGGGAAACACCATATATTTT. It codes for CAWGVQRGNTIYF.

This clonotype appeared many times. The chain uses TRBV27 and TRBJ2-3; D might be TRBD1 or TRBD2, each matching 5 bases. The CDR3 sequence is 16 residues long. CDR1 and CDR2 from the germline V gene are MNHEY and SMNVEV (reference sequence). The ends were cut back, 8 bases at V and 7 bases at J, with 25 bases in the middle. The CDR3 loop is CASWGTPRNQSNTQYF. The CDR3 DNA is TGTGCCAGCTGGGGGACGCCCCGGAACCAAAGTAATACGCAGTATTTT.

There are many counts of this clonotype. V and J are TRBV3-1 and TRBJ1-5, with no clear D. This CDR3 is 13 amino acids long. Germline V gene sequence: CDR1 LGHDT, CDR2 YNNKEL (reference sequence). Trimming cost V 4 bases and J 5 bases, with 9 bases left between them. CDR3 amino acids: CASSRAGDQPQHF. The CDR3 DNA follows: TGTGCCAGCAGCCGCGCGGGTGATCAGCCCCAGCATTTT. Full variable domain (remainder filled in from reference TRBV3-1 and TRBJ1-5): DTAVSQTPKYLVTQMGNDKSIKCEQNLGHDTMYWYKQDSKKFLKIMFSYNNKELIINETVPNRFSPKSPDKAHLNLHINSLELGDSAVYFCASSRAGDQPQHFGDGTRLSIL.

This CDR3 is CASSLVPGGATGNTIYF. The CDR3 DNA reads as TGTGCCAGCAGCTTAGTTCCCGGGGGTGCGACTGGAAACACCATATATTTT. The rearrangement uses TRBV7-8 and TRBJ1-3; D may be TRBD1 (5 bases). V was cut by 1 base and J by 2 bases, with 15 bases left in between. CDR1 SGHVS and CDR2 FQNEAQ come from the germline V gene. The CDR3 sequence is 17 residues long.

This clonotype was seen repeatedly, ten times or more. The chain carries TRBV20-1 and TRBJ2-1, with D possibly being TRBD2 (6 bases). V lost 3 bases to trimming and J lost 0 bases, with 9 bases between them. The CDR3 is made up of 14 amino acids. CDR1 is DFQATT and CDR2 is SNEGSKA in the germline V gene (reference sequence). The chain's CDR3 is CSASGTGSYNEQFF. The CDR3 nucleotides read TGCAGTGCTAGTGGGACTGGCTCCTACAATGAGCAGTTCTTC.

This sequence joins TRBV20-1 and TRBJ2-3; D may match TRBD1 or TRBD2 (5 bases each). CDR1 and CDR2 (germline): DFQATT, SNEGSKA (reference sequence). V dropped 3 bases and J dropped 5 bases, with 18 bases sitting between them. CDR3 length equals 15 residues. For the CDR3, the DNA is TGCAGTGCTAGGGGGGTGCATAGGGCAGGAGATACGCAGTATTTT. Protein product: CSARGVHRAGDTQYF.

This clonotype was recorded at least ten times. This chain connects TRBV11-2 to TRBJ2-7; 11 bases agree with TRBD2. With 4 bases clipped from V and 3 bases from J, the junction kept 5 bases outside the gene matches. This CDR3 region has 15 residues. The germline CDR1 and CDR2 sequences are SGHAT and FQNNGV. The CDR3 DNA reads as TGTGCCAGCAGCTCCTCGACTAGCGGGAACTACGAGCAGTACTTC. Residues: CASSSSTSGNYEQYF.

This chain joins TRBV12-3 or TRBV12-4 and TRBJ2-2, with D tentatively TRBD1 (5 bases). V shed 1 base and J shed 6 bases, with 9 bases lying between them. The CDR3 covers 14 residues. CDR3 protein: CASSLVSRAGELFF. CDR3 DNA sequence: TGTGCCAGCAGTTTAGTTTCCAGGGCCGGGGAGCTGTTTTTT.

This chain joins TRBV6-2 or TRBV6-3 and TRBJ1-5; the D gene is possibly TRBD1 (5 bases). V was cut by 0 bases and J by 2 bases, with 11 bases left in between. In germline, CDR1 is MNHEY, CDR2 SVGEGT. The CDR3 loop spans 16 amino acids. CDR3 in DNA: TGTGCCAGCAGTTACTCCATCAGGGCGGGCAATCAGCCCCAGCATTTT. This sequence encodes CASSYSIRAGNQPQHF.

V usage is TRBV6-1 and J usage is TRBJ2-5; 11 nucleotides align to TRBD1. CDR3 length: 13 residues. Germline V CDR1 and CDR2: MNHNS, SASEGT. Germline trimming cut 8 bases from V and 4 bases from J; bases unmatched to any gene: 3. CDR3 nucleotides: TGTGCCAGCCGGACAGGGGGCTTAGAGACCCAGTACTTC. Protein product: CASRTGGLETQYF.

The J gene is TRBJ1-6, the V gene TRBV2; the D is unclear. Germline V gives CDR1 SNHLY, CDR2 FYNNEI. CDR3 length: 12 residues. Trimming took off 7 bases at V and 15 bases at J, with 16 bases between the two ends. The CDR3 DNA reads TGTGCCAGCAAACCCCAGTTGAACGTCCTCCACTTT. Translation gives CASKPQLNVLHF.

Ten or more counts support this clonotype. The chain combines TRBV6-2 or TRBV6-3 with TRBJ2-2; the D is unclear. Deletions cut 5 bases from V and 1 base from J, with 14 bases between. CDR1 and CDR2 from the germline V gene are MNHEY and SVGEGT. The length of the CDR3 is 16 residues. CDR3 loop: CASSPHRPGNTGELFF. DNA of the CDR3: TGTGCCAGCAGTCCCCACCGTCCAGGGAACACCGGGGAGCTGTTTTTT.

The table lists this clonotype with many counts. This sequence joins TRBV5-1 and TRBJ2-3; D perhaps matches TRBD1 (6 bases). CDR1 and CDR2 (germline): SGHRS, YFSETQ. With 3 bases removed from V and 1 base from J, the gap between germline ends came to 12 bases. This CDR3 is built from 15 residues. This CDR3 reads CASSSDRIRTDTQYF. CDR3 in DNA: TGCGCCAGCAGCTCCGACAGGATACGCACAGATACGCAGTATTTT.

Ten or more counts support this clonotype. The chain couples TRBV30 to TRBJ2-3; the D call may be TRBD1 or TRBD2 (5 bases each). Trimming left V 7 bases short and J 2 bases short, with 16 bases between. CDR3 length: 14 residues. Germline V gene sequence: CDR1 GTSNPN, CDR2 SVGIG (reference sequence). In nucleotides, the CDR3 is TGTGCCTTCTCGACGGGGCAGGCCACAGATACGCAGTATTTT. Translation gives CAFSTGQATDTQYF.

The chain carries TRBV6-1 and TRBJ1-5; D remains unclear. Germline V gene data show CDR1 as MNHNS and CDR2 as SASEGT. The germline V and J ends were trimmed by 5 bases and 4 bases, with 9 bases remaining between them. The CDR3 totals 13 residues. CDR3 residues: CASSQRENQPQHF. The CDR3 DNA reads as TGTGCCAGCAGTCAGAGAGAGAATCAGCCCCAGCATTTT.

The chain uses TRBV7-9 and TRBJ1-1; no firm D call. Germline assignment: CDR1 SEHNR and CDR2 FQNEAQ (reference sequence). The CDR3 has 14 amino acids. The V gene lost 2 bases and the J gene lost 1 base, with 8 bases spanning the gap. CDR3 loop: CASSLHGKNTEAFF. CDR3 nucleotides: TGTGCCAGCAGCTTACACGGCAAGAACACTGAAGCTTTCTTT.